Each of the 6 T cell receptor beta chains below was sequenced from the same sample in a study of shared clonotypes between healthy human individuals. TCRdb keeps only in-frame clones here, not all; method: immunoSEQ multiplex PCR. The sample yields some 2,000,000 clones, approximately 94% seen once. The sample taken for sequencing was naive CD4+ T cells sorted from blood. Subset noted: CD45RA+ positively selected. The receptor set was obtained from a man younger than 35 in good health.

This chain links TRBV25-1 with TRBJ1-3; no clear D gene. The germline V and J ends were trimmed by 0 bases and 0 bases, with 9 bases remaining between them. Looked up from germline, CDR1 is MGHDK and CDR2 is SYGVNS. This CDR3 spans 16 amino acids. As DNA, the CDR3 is TGTGCCAGCAGTGAATATGTTCAGAGCTCTGGAAACACCATATATTTT. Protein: CASSEYVQSSGNTIYF. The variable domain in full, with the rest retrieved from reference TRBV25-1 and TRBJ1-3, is EADIYQTPRYLVIGTGKKITLECSQTMGHDKMYWYQQDPGMELHLIHYSYGVNSTEKGDLSSESTVSRIRTEHFPLTLESARPSHTSQYLCASSEYVQSSGNTIYFGEGSWLTVV.

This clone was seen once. CDR3 sequence: CAISSGGAYNEQFF. CDR3 sequence (DNA): TGTGCCATCAGTAGCGGGGGGGCCTACAATGAGCAGTTCTTC. The J gene is TRBJ2-1, the V gene TRBV10-3; 10 bases align to TRBD2. The CDR3 contains 14 residues. Germline trimming cut 5 bases from V and 2 bases from J; bases unmatched to any gene: 0. Per germline, CDR1 ENHRY and CDR2 SYGVKD.

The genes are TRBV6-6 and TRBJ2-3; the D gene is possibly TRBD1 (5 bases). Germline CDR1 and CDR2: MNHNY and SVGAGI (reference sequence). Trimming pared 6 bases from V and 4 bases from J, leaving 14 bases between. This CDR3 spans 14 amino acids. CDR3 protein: CASRGPTGSDTQYF. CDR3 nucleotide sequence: TGTGCCAGCAGAGGCCCTACAGGCTCAGATACGCAGTATTTT.

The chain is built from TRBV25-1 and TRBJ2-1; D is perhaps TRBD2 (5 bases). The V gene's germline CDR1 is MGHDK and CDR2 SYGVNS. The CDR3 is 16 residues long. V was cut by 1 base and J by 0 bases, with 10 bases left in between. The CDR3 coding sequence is TGTGCCAGCAGTGAATTGGACTCATCCTCCTACAATGAGCAGTTCTTC. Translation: CASSELDSSSYNEQFF. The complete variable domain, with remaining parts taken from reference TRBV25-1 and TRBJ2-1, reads EADIYQTPRYLVIGTGKKITLECSQTMGHDKMYWYQQDPGMELHLIHYSYGVNSTEKGDLSSESTVSRIRTEHFPLTLESARPSHTSQYLCASSELDSSSYNEQFFGPGTRLTVL.

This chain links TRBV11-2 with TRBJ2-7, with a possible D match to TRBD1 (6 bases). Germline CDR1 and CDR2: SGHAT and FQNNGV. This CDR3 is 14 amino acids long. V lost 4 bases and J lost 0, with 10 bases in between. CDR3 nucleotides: TGTGCCAGCAGCTATGACAGGCTCTCCTACGAGCAGTACTTC. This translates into CASSYDRLSYEQYF.

The CDR3 DNA reads as TGTGCCAGCAGCCCAGGGTCTAGCTCCTACAATGAGCAGTTCTTC. Protein sequence: CASSPGSSSYNEQFF. The chain uses TRBV11-3 and TRBJ2-1, with D tentatively TRBD1 (5 bases). There are 15 residues in the CDR3. In germline, CDR1 is SGHNT, CDR2 YENEEA. Between the trimmed V and J ends, which lost 5 bases and 0 bases, there was a span of 11 bases.